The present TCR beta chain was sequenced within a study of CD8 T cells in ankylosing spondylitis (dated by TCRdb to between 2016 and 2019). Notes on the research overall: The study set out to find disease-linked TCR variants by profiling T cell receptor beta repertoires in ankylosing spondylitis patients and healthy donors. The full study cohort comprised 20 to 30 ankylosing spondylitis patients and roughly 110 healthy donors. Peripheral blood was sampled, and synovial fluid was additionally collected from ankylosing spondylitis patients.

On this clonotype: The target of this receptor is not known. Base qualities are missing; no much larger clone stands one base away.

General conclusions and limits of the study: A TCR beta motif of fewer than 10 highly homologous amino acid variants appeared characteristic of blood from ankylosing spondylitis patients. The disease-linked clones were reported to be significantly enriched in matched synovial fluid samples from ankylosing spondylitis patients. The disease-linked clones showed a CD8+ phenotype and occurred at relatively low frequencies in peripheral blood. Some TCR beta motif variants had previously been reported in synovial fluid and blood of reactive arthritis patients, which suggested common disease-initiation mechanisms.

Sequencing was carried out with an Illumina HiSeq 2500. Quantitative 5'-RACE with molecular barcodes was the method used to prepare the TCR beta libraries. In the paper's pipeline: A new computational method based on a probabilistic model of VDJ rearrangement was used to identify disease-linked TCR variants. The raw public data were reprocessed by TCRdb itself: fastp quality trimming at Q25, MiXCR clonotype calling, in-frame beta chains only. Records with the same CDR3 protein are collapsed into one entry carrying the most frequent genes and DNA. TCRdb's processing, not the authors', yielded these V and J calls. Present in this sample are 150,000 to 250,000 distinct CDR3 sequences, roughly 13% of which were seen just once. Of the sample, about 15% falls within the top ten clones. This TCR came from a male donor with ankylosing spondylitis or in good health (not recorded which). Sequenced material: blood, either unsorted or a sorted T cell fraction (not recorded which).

The CDR3 reads CSSVSDPGQGYEQYF. The sequenced DNA is TGCAGTTCGGTTTCAGATCCGGGACAGGGCTACGAGCAGTACTTC. Recombination linked TRBV20-1 to TRBJ2-7; the central 9 bases match TRBD1. The CDR1 and CDR2 encoded by the germline V gene (reference sequence) are DFQATT and SNEGSKA. The CDR3 has 15 amino acids, counting the end cysteine and phenylalanine. Of the read, only the CDR3 DNA is kept; its 45 bases are in frame from base 1. Trimmed from V: 8 bases; trimmed from J: 3 bases; junction bases lacking a gene match: 14.